The next 30 T cell receptor beta chains were all read from a single sample in a study of post-analysis software for immune sequencing data. Prepared TCR beta cDNA libraries contained unique molecular identifiers. TCRdb ran MiXCR on the PCR reads and lists one entry per CDR3 protein. The sample has under 200,000 distinct CDR3 sequences; around 36% are singletons. The specimen comprised blood, sampled after autologous hematopoietic stem cell transplantation. Source of these receptors: a girl aged 10 to 17 with multiple sclerosis.

This chain uses TRBV20-1 with TRBJ2-7; no firm D call. The V gene's germline CDR1 is DFQATT and CDR2 SNEGSKA (reference sequence). The CDR3 totals 14 residues. V lost 4 bases to trimming and J lost 3 bases, with 16 bases between them. The CDR3 here is CSATTQSSYYEQYF. CDR3 bases: TGCAGTGCTACGACGCAGAGCTCCTACTACGAGCAGTACTTC.

The J gene is TRBJ2-1, the V gene TRBV29-1, with 7 bases aligning to TRBD2. The CDR3 is 14 residues long. Trimming removed 7 bases from V and 10 bases from J; junction bases left unmatched: 16. Germline V lookup: CDR1 SQVTM, CDR2 ANQGSEA. In nucleotides, the CDR3 is TGCAGCGGGAAACTAGCGACCACAATGCGGGAGCAGTTCTTC. It specifies CSGKLATTMREQFF.

The V call is TRBV6-1, the J call TRBJ1-4; weak D call: TRBD1 (5 bases). The CDR3 is 11 amino acids. Germline CDR1 and CDR2: MNHNS and SASEGT. V lost 7 bases and J 13 bases, leaving 13 bases between the germline ends. The CDR3 region is CASTLRDRLFF. CDR3 DNA sequence: TGTGCCAGCACCCTCAGGGATAGACTGTTTTTT.

This chain joins TRBV6-5 and TRBJ2-1; the D gene is possibly TRBD2 (5 bases). The CDR3 contains 12 residues. Trimming left V 5 bases short and J 9 bases short, with 11 bases between. Germline CDR1 and CDR2: MNHEY and SVGAGI. The CDR3: CASSLGDTEQFF. The CDR3 DNA sequence: TGTGCCAGCAGTCTGGGAGATACTGAGCAGTTCTTC.

The J gene is TRBJ2-7, the V gene TRBV12-3 or TRBV12-4, with TRBD1 matching over 9 bases. CDR3 length: 15 amino acids. Trimming removed 6 bases from V and 7 bases from J; junction bases left unmatched: 13. CDR3 DNA sequence: TGTGCCAGCAGACCAAGACAGGGGGGCTACAATGAGCAGTACGTC. Its protein is CASRPRQGGYNEQYV.

The J gene is TRBJ1-2, the V gene TRBV27; 10 nucleotides line up with TRBD1. This CDR3 is built from 14 residues. Germline lookup yields CDR1 MNHEY and CDR2 SMNVEV (reference sequence). The junction had 5 bases not matched to a gene; V was cut back by 7 bases and J by 3 bases. The CDR3 DNA reads TGTGCCAGCACCCGGACAGGGGGGTACTATGGCTACACCTTC. It translates to CASTRTGGYYGYTF.

This chain uses TRBV7-2 with TRBJ2-1; unclear D gene. Trimming shortened V by 5 bases and J by 10 bases, and 12 bases separated the two germline ends. Germline CDR1 and CDR2: SGHTA and FQGNSA. The CDR3 loop spans 12 amino acids. Here the CDR3 DNA reads TGTGCCAGCAGCCCCCGTAGTCACGAGCAGTTCTTC. It translates to CASSPRSHEQFF.

This clonotype was recorded a few times. The chain carries TRBV5-1 and TRBJ2-1; a weak D match, TRBD1 (5 bases). The V gene's germline CDR1 is SGHRS and CDR2 YFSETQ. The V end was cut by 6 bases, the J end by 8 bases, with 12 bases between. This CDR3 is 12 amino acids long. CDR3 coding DNA: TGCGCCAGCAACACAGGTCTGGATGAGCAGTTCTTC. This gives the protein CASNTGLDEQFF. Variable domain in full (rest from reference TRBV5-1 and TRBJ2-1): KAGVTQTPRYLIKTRGQQVTLSCSPISGHRSVSWYQQTPGQGLQFLFEYFSETQRNKGNFPGRFSGRQFSNSRSEMNVSTLELGDSALYLCASNTGLDEQFFGPGTRLTVL.

V gene TRBV29-1 combines with J gene TRBJ2-7; D is unresolved. V gave up 1 base and J gave up 3 bases, with 7 bases separating them. This CDR3 is 12 amino acids long. Germline CDR1 reads SQVTM; CDR2 reads ANQGSEA. DNA of the CDR3: TGCAGCGTTGAAGGGCCGAACTACGAGCAGTACTTC. This encodes CSVEGPNYEQYF.

This clonotype was seen a handful of times. J is TRBJ2-7 and V is TRBV29-1; 7 positions match TRBD2. The CDR3 consists of 13 residues. The ends lost 5 bases at V and 0 bases at J; junction bases unmatched: 4. CDR1 and CDR2 (germline): SQVTM, ANQGSEA. The CDR3 protein is CSVPGGPSYEQYF. The CDR3 DNA sequence: TGCAGCGTTCCGGGGGGTCCCTCCTACGAGCAGTACTTC.

This clonotype was detected only a few times. The chain uses TRBV12-3 or TRBV12-4 and TRBJ1-5, with D maybe TRBD1 (6 bases). Trimming took off 3 bases at V and 2 bases at J, with 11 bases between the two ends. This CDR3 region has 15 residues. In nucleotides, the CDR3 is TGTGCCAGCAGTTTGGTAGGGGGGGGCAATCAGCCCCAGCATTTT. This encodes CASSLVGGGNQPQHF.

V usage is TRBV7-2 and J usage is TRBJ2-3, with D tentatively TRBD2 (6 bases). Germline loops: CDR1 SGHTA, CDR2 FQGNSA. V lost 5 bases and J 14 bases, leaving 23 bases between the germline ends. The CDR3 has 14 residues. The CDR3, as DNA: TGTGCCAGCAGCATCGGGCACGGTTCGGGGGAGAGGTATTTT. Its protein is CASSIGHGSGERYF.

There are a few counts of this clonotype. The V gene is TRBV15, the J gene TRBJ2-1; 7 bases are shared with TRBD2. The CDR3 sequence is 18 residues long. Germline V gene data show CDR1 as LNHNV and CDR2 as YYDKDF (reference sequence). The V gene end was trimmed by 1 base and the J gene end by 4 bases; junction bases not matched to a gene: 13. CDR3 nucleotides: TGTGCCACCAGCAGAGGCCCGTCTAGCGGAGGGGTATACAATGAGCAGTTCTTC. The encoded protein is CATSRGPSSGGVYNEQFF. Together with reference TRBV15 and TRBJ2-1, the CDR3 gives the full variable domain: DAMVIQNPRYQVTQFGKPVTLSCSQTLNHNVMYWYQQKSSQAPKLLFHYYDKDFNNEADTPDNFQSRRPNTSFCFLDIRSPGLGDTAMYLCATSRGPSSGGVYNEQFFGPGTRLTVL.

The CDR3, as DNA: TGTGCCAGCAGCAAAGACGGAGGGGCTGGCACAGATACGCAGTATTTT. Translating gives CASSKDGGAGTDTQYF. The rearrangement uses TRBV21-1 and TRBJ2-3; the table's TRBD2 call for D was not verified on the DNA. TRBV21-1 is a documented pseudogene. The CDR3 has 16 amino acids.

This clonotype was counted many times. CDR3 in amino acids: CSVGQHLTYEQYF. The CDR3 DNA reads as TGCAGCGTCGGACAGCATCTGACCTACGAGCAGTACTTC. The J gene is TRBJ2-7, the V gene TRBV29-1; D may be TRBD1 (6 bases). CDR1 is SQVTM and CDR2 is ANQGSEA in the germline V gene. The CDR3 runs 13 residues. The V end lost 6 bases, the J end lost 2 bases, and 14 bases lay between the germline ends.

This clonotype came up a few times. The J gene is TRBJ1-1, the V gene TRBV6-2 or TRBV6-3; possible D gene TRBD1, 6 bases. CDR3 size: 14 residues. Germline CDR1 MNHEY, CDR2 SVGEGT. Trimming took off 3 bases at V and 5 bases at J, with 13 bases between the two ends. CDR3 amino acids: CASSYVGGGTEAFF. Written as DNA, the CDR3 is TGTGCCAGCAGTTATGTAGGGGGAGGAACTGAAGCTTTCTTT.

This rearrangement joins TRBV19 to TRBJ2-5; 7 nucleotides match TRBD2. This CDR3 region has 15 residues. The ends lost 4 bases at V and 1 base at J; junction bases unmatched: 6. Germline CDR1 reads LNHDA; CDR2 reads SQIVND (reference sequence). CDR3 loop: CASSKGRGSQETQYF. For the CDR3, the DNA is TGTGCCAGTAGTAAGGGGCGCGGGAGCCAAGAGACCCAGTACTTC.

DNA of the CDR3: TGTGCCAGCACTATTGGGAGGCGCTACAATGAGCAGTTCTTC. It is translated as CASTIGRRYNEQFF. The chain links TRBV12-3 or TRBV12-4 to TRBJ2-1; possibly TRBD2 for D (6 bases). V was clipped by 7 bases and J by 3 bases, with 13 bases between them. There are 14 residues in the CDR3.

The chain has TRBV10-3 and TRBJ2-7; TRBD1 might be the D (6 bases). Deletions cut 10 bases from V and 3 bases from J, with 16 bases between. The CDR3 contains 13 residues. Germline lookup yields CDR1 ENHRY and CDR2 SYGVKD. As DNA, the CDR3 is TGTGCCACCCTTCCCCAGGACAGCTACGAGCAGTACTTC. As protein: CATLPQDSYEQYF.

The V and J genes are TRBV10-3 and TRBJ2-7; D perhaps matches TRBD2 (5 bases). V was trimmed by 0 bases and J by 5 bases, leaving 20 bases between them. Germline-derived CDR1 and CDR2 are ENHRY and SYGVKD. CDR3 length equals 17 residues. The CDR3 DNA reads TGTGCCATCAGTGAGTCGCCCGGGATGGGCAGGAGAAACGAGCAGTACTTC. It encodes CAISESPGMGRRNEQYF.

The chain couples TRBV24-1 to TRBJ2-1; D might be TRBD1 (6 bases). The V gene's germline CDR1 is KGHDR and CDR2 SFDVKD. Trimming shortened V by 3 bases and J by 2 bases, and 7 bases separated the two germline ends. The CDR3 has 14 residues. CDR3 residues: CATSDRDTYNEQFF. As DNA, the CDR3 is TGTGCCACCAGTGATAGGGACACCTACAATGAGCAGTTCTTC.

This clonotype has a handful of counts. This chain links TRBV28 with TRBJ2-7; no definite D call. In germline, CDR1 is MDHEN, CDR2 SYDVKM. Trimming shortened V by 5 bases and J by 0 bases, and 5 bases separated the two germline ends. CDR3 length: 12 residues. The CDR3, as DNA: TGTGCCAGCAGTACCGTCTCCTACGAGCAGTACTTC. It encodes CASSTVSYEQYF.

V gene TRBV4-2 combines with J gene TRBJ2-3; D is possibly TRBD1 (6 bases). This CDR3 is built from 19 residues. V lost 0 bases, J lost 2 bases, and 21 bases lay in between. Germline V CDR1 and CDR2: LGHNA, YNFKEQ. The CDR3 DNA sequence: TGTGCCAGCAGCCAAGATTCCCCGGGACACCGCCTGATCACAGATACGCAGTATTTT. It translates to CASSQDSPGHRLITDTQYF.

This clonotype was found many times. This rearrangement joins TRBV29-1 to TRBJ2-7, with no clear D. V dropped 1 base and J dropped 1 base, with 5 bases sitting between them. CDR3 length equals 12 residues. Germline CDR1 SQVTM, CDR2 ANQGSEA. DNA of the CDR3: TGCAGCGTTGAAGTGGGGTCCTACGAGCAGTACTTC. It yields the protein CSVEVGSYEQYF.

The chain carries TRBV12-3 or TRBV12-4 and TRBJ1-6; 8 nucleotides line up with TRBD1. The V and J ends lost 8 bases and 9 bases, in that order; junction bases with no gene match: 9. The CDR3 contains 14 residues. CDR3 protein: CASGLRGLGSPLHF. The CDR3 bases are TGTGCCAGCGGACTCAGGGGGCTCGGTTCACCCCTCCACTTT.

The chain carries TRBV20-1 and TRBJ2-1; no clear D. V lost 3 bases to trimming and J lost 10 bases, with 10 bases between them. The V gene's germline CDR1 is DFQATT and CDR2 SNEGSKA (reference sequence). This CDR3 is 11 amino acids long. The CDR3 loop is CSARAPQEQFF. CDR3 nucleotides: TGCAGTGCTAGGGCCCCGCAGGAGCAGTTCTTC.

The sample holds a few counts of this clonotype. The chain carries TRBV20-1 and TRBJ2-3, with TRBD2 identical over 8 bases. The CDR3 has 14 amino acids. CDR1 and CDR2 from the germline V gene are DFQATT and SNEGSKA (reference sequence). Germline trimming cut 6 bases from V and 4 bases from J; bases unmatched to any gene: 9. In DNA form, the CDR3 reads TGCAGTGCCCGGGAGGGGAGAGGCCCAGATACGCAGTATTTT. Amino acid sequence: CSAREGRGPDTQYF.

This clonotype was counted between two and nine times. The chain recombines TRBV30 with TRBJ1-5; TRBD1 might be the D (6 bases). CDR1 GTSNPN and CDR2 SVGIG come from the germline V gene (reference sequence). The CDR3 runs 14 residues. The V and J ends lost 5 bases and 2 bases respectively, with 13 bases between them. DNA of the CDR3: TGTGCCTGGCAGGGGACGGGGCGCAATCAGCCCCAGCATTTT. Translating gives CAWQGTGRNQPQHF.

The chain uses TRBV16 and TRBJ2-7; D gene uncertain. V lost 4 bases to trimming and J lost 2 bases, with 15 bases between them. Germline V gene sequence: CDR1 KGHSY, CDR2 FQNENV. This CDR3 spans 15 amino acids. CDR3 sequence: CASSPTGSLPYEQYF. Here the CDR3 DNA reads TGTGCCAGCAGCCCCACCGGGTCTTTACCCTACGAGCAGTACTTC.

This clonotype was counted at least ten times. The chain is built from TRBV20-1 and TRBJ2-1; TRBD1 matches at 7 bases. The CDR3 loop spans 14 amino acids. V was pared by 6 bases and J by 2 bases, with 7 bases of the junction left unmatched. Germline CDR1 DFQATT, CDR2 SNEGSKA (reference sequence). The CDR3 nucleotides are TGCAGTGCATACACAGGGGCCCCCTACAATGAGCAGTTCTTC. Amino acids: CSAYTGAPYNEQFF.